Each of the 17 T cell receptor beta chains below was sequenced from the same sample in a study of blood T cell repertoires in COVID-19. Sequencing used immunoSEQ multiplex PCR; TCRdb keeps in-frame clones, though not all of them. Of approximately 300,000 clones in the sample, more than 65% were seen once. Sequencing was done on a sample of peripheral blood. These receptors were taken from a person in their 70s with COVID-19, enrolled during active disease.

The chain is built from TRBV5-1 and TRBJ1-1; 7 positions match TRBD1. The CDR3 sequence is 16 residues long. Germline V gene sequence: CDR1 SGHRS, CDR2 YFSETQ. V lost 3 bases and J lost 0; bases outside the gene matches: 8. For the CDR3, the DNA is TGCGCCAGCAGCTCGCCGCCGGGACAGCTGAACACTGAAGCTTTCTTT. Its protein is CASSSPPGQLNTEAFF.

This chain joins TRBV28 and TRBJ1-2; D is ambiguous. CDR1 is MDHEN, CDR2 SYDVKM, per germline. The CDR3 spans 14 residues. V was pared by 5 bases and J by 5 bases, with 15 bases between. The DNA of the CDR3 is TGTGCCAGCAGTCAGCCGACGTTCGGGTATGGCTACACCTTC. Protein sequence: CASSQPTFGYGYTF.

J is TRBJ2-1 and V is TRBV5-1; 11 bases match TRBD1. V gave up 3 bases and J gave up 5 bases; unmatched junction bases: 4. Looked up from germline, CDR1 is SGHRS and CDR2 is YFSETQ. The CDR3 spans 15 residues. CDR3 sequence: CASSWGTGGNNEQFF. CDR3 DNA: TGCGCCAGCAGCTGGGGGACAGGGGGAAACAATGAGCAGTTCTTC.

V usage is TRBV6-5 and J usage is TRBJ1-5, with 10 positions matching TRBD1. This CDR3 has 14 amino acids. Germline CDR1 and CDR2: MNHEY and SVGAGI. The J segment lost 7 bases and the V segment lost 5 bases, leaving 5 bases of the junction unmatched. For the CDR3, the DNA is TGTGCCAGCAGTCGACAGGGGGCAGGACAGCCCCAGCATTTT. It encodes CASSRQGAGQPQHF.

This clone was counted a few times. This chain uses TRBV11-2 with TRBJ2-7, with D perhaps TRBD2 (6 bases). Germline V gene data show CDR1 as SGHAT and CDR2 as FQNNGV. The germline V and J ends were trimmed by 5 bases and 7 bases, with 24 bases remaining between them. The CDR3 is made up of 16 amino acids. The CDR3 spells CASSPNRRGSHGEQYF. The CDR3 coding sequence is TGTGCCAGCAGCCCGAATAGGCGGGGAAGTCACGGGGAGCAGTACTTC.

The chain employs TRBV6-6 and TRBJ1-2; TRBD1 matches at 9 bases. Germline V gene lookup returns CDR1 MNHNY and CDR2 SVGAGI (reference sequence). The CDR3 contains 17 residues. J lost 2 bases, V lost 5 bases, and 12 bases had no gene match. The DNA for the CDR3 is TGTGCCAGCAGTCAGGTCCCTACCGGGACAGGGAACTATGGCTACACCTTC. Its protein is CASSQVPTGTGNYGYTF.

V is TRBV11-2 and J is TRBJ2-2; 9 bases are a match to TRBD2. CDR1 is SGHAT and CDR2 is FQNNGV in the germline V gene. The CDR3 length is 15 residues. V lost 3 bases and J lost 5; bases outside the gene matches: 4. The CDR3 region has the DNA TGTGCCAGCAGCTTTAGCGGGAGTGGAACCGGGGAGCTGTTTTTT. Translation: CASSFSGSGTGELFF.

The J gene is TRBJ1-2, the V gene TRBV9, with a possible D match to TRBD1 (5 bases). Per germline, CDR1 SGDLS and CDR2 YYNGEE. V dropped 4 bases and J dropped 3 bases, with 13 bases sitting between them. The CDR3 contains 14 residues. CDR3 loop: CASSPRRGDYGYTF. DNA of the CDR3: TGTGCCAGCAGCCCCCGGAGGGGCGACTATGGCTACACCTTC.

This clone appeared once. The rearrangement links TRBV6-5 to TRBJ1-4; no definite D call. Looked up from germline, CDR1 is MNHEY and CDR2 is SVGAGI. V shed 6 bases and J shed 5 bases, with 13 bases lying between them. CDR3 length: 14 residues. CDR3 loop: CASRRLASNEKLFF. In DNA form, the CDR3 reads TGTGCCAGCAGGAGACTCGCCTCGAATGAAAAACTGTTTTTT.

This clone was detected only a few times. This CDR3 is CASSFPQGIFSGELFF. As DNA, the CDR3 is TGTGCCAGCAGTTTTCCGCAGGGTATATTTTCCGGGGAGCTGTTTTTT. This chain connects TRBV28 to TRBJ2-2, with D maybe TRBD1 (5 bases). Looked up from germline, CDR1 is MDHEN and CDR2 is SYDVKM. The length of the CDR3 is 16 residues. V was clipped by 3 bases and J by 6 bases, with 17 bases between them.

The chain joins TRBV29-1 to TRBJ1-1; D is ambiguous. From germline, CDR1 is SQVTM and CDR2 ANQGSEA. V was trimmed by 5 bases and J by 5 bases, leaving 12 bases between them. This CDR3 has 12 residues. CDR3 region: CSVLWQSTEAFF. CDR3 coding DNA: TGCAGCGTTTTGTGGCAGTCTACTGAAGCTTTCTTT.

The chain is built from TRBV19 and TRBJ1-1; possible D gene TRBD1, 5 bases. The germline V and J ends were trimmed by 8 bases and 1 base, with 14 bases remaining between them. CDR3 length equals 14 residues. Germline CDR1 reads LNHDA; CDR2 reads SQIVND (reference sequence). The chain's CDR3 is CASSVGGANTEAFF. In nucleotides, the CDR3 is TGTGCCAGTTCCGTAGGTGGGGCGAACACTGAAGCTTTCTTT. The whole variable domain, filled in from reference TRBV19 and TRBJ1-1, reads DGGITQSPKYLFRKEGQNVTLSCEQNLNHDAMYWYRQDPGQGLRLIYYSQIVNDFQKGDIAEGYSVSREKKESFPLTVTSAQKNPTAFYLCASSVGGANTEAFFGQGTRLTVV.

The chain recombines TRBV7-9 with TRBJ2-1, with TRBD2 matching 7 bases. Germline loops: CDR1 SEHNR, CDR2 FQNEAQ (reference sequence). This CDR3 region has 17 residues. V lost 4 bases, J lost 0 bases, and 9 bases stayed unmatched. CDR3 DNA: TGTGCCAGCAGCTACGAGGGGAGGGCTGCCTCCTACAATGAGCAGTTCTTC. Its protein is CASSYEGRAASYNEQFF. Looking up the rest from reference TRBV7-9 and TRBJ2-1 gives the full variable domain: DTGVSQNPRHKITKRGQNVTFRCDPISEHNRLYWYRQTLGQGPEFLTYFQNEAQLEKSRLLSDRFSAERPKGSFSTLEIQRTEQGDSAMYLCASSYEGRAASYNEQFFGPGTRLTVL.

The chain has TRBV19 and TRBJ2-1; 9 bases map to TRBD2. Germline CDR1 reads LNHDA; CDR2 reads SQIVND (reference sequence). CDR3 length equals 15 residues. V lost 3 bases and J lost 7; bases outside the gene matches: 7. The CDR3 nucleotides read TGTGCCAGTAGTATTGGGGCGGGAGGGCGAAATGAGCAGTTCTTC. Translated: CASSIGAGGRNEQFF.

The chain joins TRBV7-9 to TRBJ2-5; the match to TRBD2 covers 11 bases. Germline loops: CDR1 SEHNR, CDR2 FQNEAQ (reference sequence). This CDR3 is 16 amino acids long. V lost 1 base to trimming and J lost 2 bases; unmatched junction nucleotides: 3. The CDR3 sequence is CASSLVLAGGQETQYF. The CDR3 nucleotides are TGTGCCAGCAGCTTAGTGCTAGCGGGGGGACAAGAGACCCAGTACTTC.

V and J are TRBV6-6 and TRBJ1-1; possible D gene TRBD1, 6 bases. Germline V gene lookup returns CDR1 MNHNY and CDR2 SVGAGI (reference sequence). V was pared by 0 bases and J by 5 bases, with 13 bases between. There are 15 residues in the CDR3. In nucleotides, the CDR3 is TGTGCCAGCAGTTACTCGAAGGGGGGAGGGACTGAAGCTTTCTTT. Translating gives CASSYSKGGGTEAFF.

The chain employs TRBV20-1 and TRBJ1-1; D not resolved. Trimming cost V 3 bases and J 1 base, with 18 bases left between them. The germline V gene encodes CDR1 DFQATT and CDR2 SNEGSKA (reference sequence). This CDR3 has 16 amino acids. The CDR3 DNA follows: TGCAGTGCTAGTGGGATCGCCTGGGCAGAGAACACTGAAGCTTTCTTT. This codes for CSASGIAWAENTEAFF.